This entry describes one TCR beta chain. Participants reported their clinical history, and cohort assignment relied on those reports. This specimen belongs to a study of blood T cell repertoires in COVID-19. Across the study: Some COVID-19 samples were acute and others convalescent; all came from the United States, Italy and Spain. The analysed material was cDNA or gDNA that came from T cells, B-cell-depleted T cells, or PBMCs.

The CDR3 consists of 13 residues. Trimming pared 0 bases from V and 6 bases from J, leaving 9 bases between. CDR1 and CDR2 from the germline V gene are LGHDT and YNNKEL (reference sequence). Sequenced by immunoSEQ multiplex PCR; TCRdb stores in-frame clones only, minus some. The data show some 250,000 clones, 80% to 90% seen once. This rearrangement joins TRBV3-1 (or the pseudogene TRBV3-2) to TRBJ2-7; D is undetermined. Sequencing input: PBMCs or T cells enriched from blood (not recorded which). The TCR originated in a woman aged 45-59 years who had recovered from COVID-19. The CDR3 sequence is CASSQDLELEQYF. CDR3 bases: TGTGCCAGCAGCCAAGATCTAGAGCTCGAGCAGTACTTC.